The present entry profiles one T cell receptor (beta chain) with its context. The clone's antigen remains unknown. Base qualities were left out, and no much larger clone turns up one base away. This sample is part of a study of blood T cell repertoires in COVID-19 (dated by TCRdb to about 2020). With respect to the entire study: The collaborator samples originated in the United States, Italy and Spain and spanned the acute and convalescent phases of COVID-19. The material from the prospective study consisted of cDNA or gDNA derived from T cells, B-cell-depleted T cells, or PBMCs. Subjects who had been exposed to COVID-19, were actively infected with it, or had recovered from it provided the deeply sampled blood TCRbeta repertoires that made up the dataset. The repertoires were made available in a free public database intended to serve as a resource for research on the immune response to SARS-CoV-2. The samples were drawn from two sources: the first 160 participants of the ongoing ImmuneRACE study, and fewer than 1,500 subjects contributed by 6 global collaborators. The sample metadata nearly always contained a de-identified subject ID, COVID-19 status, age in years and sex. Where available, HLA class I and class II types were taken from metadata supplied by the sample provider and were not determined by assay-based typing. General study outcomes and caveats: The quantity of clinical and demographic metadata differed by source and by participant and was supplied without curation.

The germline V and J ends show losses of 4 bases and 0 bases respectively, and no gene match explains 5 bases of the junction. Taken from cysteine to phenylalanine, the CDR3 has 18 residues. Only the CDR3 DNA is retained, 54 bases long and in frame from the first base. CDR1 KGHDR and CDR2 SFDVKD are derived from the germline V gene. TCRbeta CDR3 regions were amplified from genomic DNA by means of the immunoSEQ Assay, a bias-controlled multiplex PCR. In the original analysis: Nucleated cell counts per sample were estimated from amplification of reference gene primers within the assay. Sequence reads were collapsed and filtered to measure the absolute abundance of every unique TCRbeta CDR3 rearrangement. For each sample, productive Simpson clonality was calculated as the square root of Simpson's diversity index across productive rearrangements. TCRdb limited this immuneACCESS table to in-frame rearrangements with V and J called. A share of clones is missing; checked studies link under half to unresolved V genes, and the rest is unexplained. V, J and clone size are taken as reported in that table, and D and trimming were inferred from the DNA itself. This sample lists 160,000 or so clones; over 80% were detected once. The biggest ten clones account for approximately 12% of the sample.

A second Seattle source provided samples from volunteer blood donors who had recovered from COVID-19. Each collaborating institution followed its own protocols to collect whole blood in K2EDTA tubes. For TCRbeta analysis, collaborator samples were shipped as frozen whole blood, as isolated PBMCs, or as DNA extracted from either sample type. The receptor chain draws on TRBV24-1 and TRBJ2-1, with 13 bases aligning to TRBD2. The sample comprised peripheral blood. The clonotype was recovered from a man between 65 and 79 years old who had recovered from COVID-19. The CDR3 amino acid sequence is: CATSETSGRLSSYNEQFF. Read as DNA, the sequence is TGTGCCACCAGTGAGACTAGCGGGAGGTTAAGCTCCTACAATGAGCAGTTCTTC.